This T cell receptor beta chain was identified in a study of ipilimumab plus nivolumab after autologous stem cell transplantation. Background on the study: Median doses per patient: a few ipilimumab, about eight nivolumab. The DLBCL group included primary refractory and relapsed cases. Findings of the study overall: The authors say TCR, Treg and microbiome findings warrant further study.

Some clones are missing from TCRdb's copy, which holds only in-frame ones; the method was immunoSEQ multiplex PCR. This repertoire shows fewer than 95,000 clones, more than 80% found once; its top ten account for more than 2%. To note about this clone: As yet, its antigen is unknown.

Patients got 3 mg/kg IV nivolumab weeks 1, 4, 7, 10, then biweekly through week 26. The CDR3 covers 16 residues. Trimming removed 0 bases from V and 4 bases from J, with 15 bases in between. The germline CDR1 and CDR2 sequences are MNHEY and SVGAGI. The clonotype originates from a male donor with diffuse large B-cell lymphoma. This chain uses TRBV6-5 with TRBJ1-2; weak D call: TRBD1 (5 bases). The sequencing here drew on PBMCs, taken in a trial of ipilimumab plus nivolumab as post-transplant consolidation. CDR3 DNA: TGTGCCAGCAGTTACTCGAGCCGGGCGGGGCTCTATGGCTACACCTTC. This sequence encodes CASSYSSRAGLYGYTF.